A single sample is the source of the 9 T cell receptor beta chains below, sequenced in a study of shared clonotypes between healthy human individuals. Sequencing used immunoSEQ multiplex PCR; TCRdb keeps in-frame clones, though not all of them. The table has over 2 million clones, about 95% seen once. Naive CD8 cells were CD45RO-negative, positively selected for CCR7, excluding terminally differentiated effector memory CD45RA+ cells. Sequenced sample: naive CD8+ T cells sorted from blood. The source of these receptors is a young man in good health.

This sequence joins TRBV30 and TRBJ1-2; no clear D. V dropped 0 bases and J dropped 3 bases, with 8 bases sitting between them. The CDR3 is 13 residues long. Germline loops: CDR1 GTSNPN, CDR2 SVGIG (reference sequence). The CDR3 region is CAWSVQEDYGYTF. The CDR3 coding sequence is TGTGCCTGGAGTGTGCAGGAGGACTATGGCTACACCTTC.

The chain carries TRBV28 and TRBJ1-6; D gene ambiguous. V was clipped by 5 bases and J by 12 bases, with 11 bases between them. The germline gives CDR1 MDHEN, CDR2 SYDVKM. CDR3 size: 12 residues. The CDR3 loop reads CASSLRFGPLHF. Written as DNA, the CDR3 is TGTGCCAGCAGTCTACGGTTCGGACCCCTCCACTTT.

This clone occurred once. The rearrangement joins TRBV5-6 to TRBJ1-5; no definite D call. The CDR3 consists of 14 residues. Germline-derived CDR1 and CDR2 are SGHDT and YYEEEE. With 2 bases removed from V and 6 bases from J, the gap between germline ends came to 12 bases. CDR3 amino acids: CASSFWGFSQPQHF. DNA of the CDR3: TGTGCCAGCAGCTTTTGGGGATTTAGTCAGCCCCAGCATTTT. Filled out from reference TRBV5-6 and TRBJ1-5, the complete variable domain reads DAGVTQSPTHLIKTRGQQVTLRCSPKSGHDTVSWYQQALGQGPQFIFQYYEEEERQRGNFPDRFSGHQFPNYSSELNVNALLLGDSALYLCASSFWGFSQPQHFGDGTRLSIL.

CDR3 amino acids: CASNPHPRGANEQFF. Here the CDR3 DNA reads TGTGCCAGCAACCCCCACCCCCGGGGGGCCAATGAGCAGTTCTTC. The V call is TRBV7-9, the J call TRBJ2-1; D perhaps matches TRBD2 (7 bases). Trimming shortened V by 7 bases and J by 6 bases, and 19 bases separated the two germline ends. The CDR3 consists of 15 residues. Germline lookup yields CDR1 SEHNR and CDR2 FQNEAQ (reference sequence).

This sequence joins TRBV27 and TRBJ1-4; D is uncertain. The V and J ends lost 4 bases and 5 bases respectively, with 14 bases between them. This CDR3 has 15 residues. Germline V gene sequence: CDR1 MNHEY, CDR2 SMNVEV (reference sequence). CDR3: CASSSTLFGNEKLFF. The CDR3 DNA sequence: TGTGCCAGCAGTTCCACGTTATTCGGCAATGAAAAACTGTTTTTT.

Notes on this clone: Other nucleotide sequences in the sample specify the same CDR3. This rearrangement joins TRBV4-3 to TRBJ2-1, with 9 nucleotides matching TRBD2. Germline V CDR1 and CDR2: LGHNA, YSLEER. With 0 bases clipped from V and 4 bases from J, the junction kept 1 base outside the gene matches. This CDR3 comprises 15 residues. CDR3 sequence (DNA): TGCGCCAGCAGCCAAGATAGCGGGAGTTACAATGAGCAGTTCTTC. It yields the protein CASSQDSGSYNEQFF.

This clone occurred once. The rearrangement links TRBV4-2 to TRBJ1-1; TRBD1 matches 7 bases. Germline assignment: CDR1 LGHNA and CDR2 YNFKEQ. This CDR3 is 14 amino acids long. With V trimmed by 2 bases and J by 1 base, 1 base remained unmatched. The CDR3 nucleotides read TGTGCCAGCAGCCAAAGGACAGGGAACACTGAAGCTTTCTTT. This codes for CASSQRTGNTEAFF.

V usage is TRBV4-2 and J usage is TRBJ1-3; D ambiguous. From germline, CDR1 is LGHNA and CDR2 YNFKEQ. The V end was cut by 4 bases, the J end by 3 bases, with 7 bases between. The CDR3 runs to 13 residues. The CDR3: CASSPIGGNTIYF. The CDR3 nucleotides read TGTGCCAGCAGCCCGATAGGTGGAAACACCATATATTTT.

This clone appeared a single time. This rearrangement joins TRBV7-9 to TRBJ2-7; D is ambiguous. The CDR3 is 12 amino acids. Trimming removed 8 bases at V and 5 bases at J, with 13 bases between. CDR1 SEHNR and CDR2 FQNEAQ come from the germline V gene (reference sequence). CDR3 in amino acids: CASASSSNEQYF. The CDR3 bases are TGTGCCAGCGCCTCCAGCAGCAACGAGCAGTACTTC.